This T cell receptor (beta chain) was obtained from a study of cytomegalovirus exposure and HLA in healthy donors. Study-level information: The Caucasian-associated ancestry cluster contained more than 75% of the roughly 390 genotyped donors. General study points: A later analysis linked 15,000 to 20,000 TCR beta sequences to HLA alleles at 0.05 false discovery rate.

It was with 60 Vbeta and 13 Jbeta primers that the PCR ran. TCRdb's table, derived via immunoSEQ multiplex PCR, lists solely in-frame clones and lacks some. The sample carries fewer than 150,000 clones, 78% recorded once. Deletions cut 6 bases from V and 0 bases from J, with 6 bases between. Germline V gene lookup returns CDR1 LGHNT and CDR2 FRNRAP. The CDR3 extends over 13 amino acids. Points on this clone: Its antigen is as yet unknown.

The TCR originated in a male donor in good health and CMV-seronegative. Material for sequencing was PBMCs. The chain is built from TRBV12-5 and TRBJ2-4; D is unclear. The CDR3 nucleotides read TGTGCTAGTGGAGACTTAGCCAAAAACATTCAGTACTTC. It specifies CASGDLAKNIQYF.